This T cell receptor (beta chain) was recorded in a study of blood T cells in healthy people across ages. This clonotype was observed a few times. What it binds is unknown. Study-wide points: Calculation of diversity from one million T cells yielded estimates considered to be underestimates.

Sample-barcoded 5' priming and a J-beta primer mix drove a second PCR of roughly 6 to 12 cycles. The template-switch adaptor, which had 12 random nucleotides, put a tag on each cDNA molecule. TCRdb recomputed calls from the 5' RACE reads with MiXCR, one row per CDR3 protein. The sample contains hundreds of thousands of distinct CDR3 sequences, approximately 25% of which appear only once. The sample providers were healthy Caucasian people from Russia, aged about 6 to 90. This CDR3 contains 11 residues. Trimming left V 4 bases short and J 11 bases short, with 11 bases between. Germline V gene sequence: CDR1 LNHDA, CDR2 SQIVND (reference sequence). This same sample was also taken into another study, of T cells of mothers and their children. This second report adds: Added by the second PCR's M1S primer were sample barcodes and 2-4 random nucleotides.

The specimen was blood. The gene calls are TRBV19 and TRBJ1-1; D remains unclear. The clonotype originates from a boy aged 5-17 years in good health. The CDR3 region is CASSTKTGAFF. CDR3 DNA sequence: TGTGCCAGTAGTACCAAAACCGGGGCTTTCTTT.